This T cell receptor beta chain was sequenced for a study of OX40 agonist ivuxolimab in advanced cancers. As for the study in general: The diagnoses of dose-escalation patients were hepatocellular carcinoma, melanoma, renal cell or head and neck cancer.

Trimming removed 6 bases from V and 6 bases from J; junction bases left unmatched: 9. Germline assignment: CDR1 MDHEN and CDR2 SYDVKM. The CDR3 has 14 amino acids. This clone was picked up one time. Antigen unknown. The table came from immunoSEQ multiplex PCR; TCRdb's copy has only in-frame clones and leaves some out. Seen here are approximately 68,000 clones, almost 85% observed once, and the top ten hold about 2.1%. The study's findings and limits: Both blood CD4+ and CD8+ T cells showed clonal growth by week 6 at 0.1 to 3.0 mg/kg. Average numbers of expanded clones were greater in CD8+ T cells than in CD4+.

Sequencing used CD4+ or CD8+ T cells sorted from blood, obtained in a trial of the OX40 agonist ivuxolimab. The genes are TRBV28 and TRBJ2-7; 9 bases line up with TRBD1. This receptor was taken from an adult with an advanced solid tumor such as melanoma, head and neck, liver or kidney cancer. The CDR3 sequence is CASSPQQGAGEQYF. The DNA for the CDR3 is TGTGCCAGCAGCCCTCAACAGGGGGCGGGCGAGCAGTACTTC.